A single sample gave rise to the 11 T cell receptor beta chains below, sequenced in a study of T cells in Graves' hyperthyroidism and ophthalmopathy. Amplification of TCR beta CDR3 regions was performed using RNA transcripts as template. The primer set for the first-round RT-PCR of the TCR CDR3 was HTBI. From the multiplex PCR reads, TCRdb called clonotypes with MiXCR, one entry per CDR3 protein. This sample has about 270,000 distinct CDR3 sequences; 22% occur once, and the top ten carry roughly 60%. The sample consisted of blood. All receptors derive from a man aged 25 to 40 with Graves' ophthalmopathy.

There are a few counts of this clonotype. CDR3 residues: CSARDHGTGVGEQYF. Here the CDR3 DNA reads TGCAGTGCTAGAGATCACGGGACAGGGGTCGGAGAGCAGTACTTC. The rearrangement joins TRBV20-1 to TRBJ2-7; 10 bases map to TRBD1. This CDR3 is 15 amino acids long. V shed 0 bases, J shed 7 bases, and the junction held 9 bases outside the gene matches. Germline-derived CDR1 and CDR2 are DFQATT and SNEGSKA (reference sequence).

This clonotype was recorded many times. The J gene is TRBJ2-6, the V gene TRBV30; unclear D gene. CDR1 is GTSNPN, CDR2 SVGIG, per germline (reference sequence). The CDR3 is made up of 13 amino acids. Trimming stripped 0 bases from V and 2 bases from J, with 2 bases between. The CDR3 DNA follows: TGTGCCTGGAGTGTTGCTGGGGCCAACGTCCTGACTTTC. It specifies CAWSVAGANVLTF.

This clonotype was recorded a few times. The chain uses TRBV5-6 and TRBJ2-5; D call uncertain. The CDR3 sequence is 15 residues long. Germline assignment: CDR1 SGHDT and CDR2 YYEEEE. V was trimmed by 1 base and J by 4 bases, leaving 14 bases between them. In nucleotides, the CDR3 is TGTGCCAGCAGCTTGTCTTCAAACCTGCTAGAGACCCAGTACTTC. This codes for CASSLSSNLLETQYF.

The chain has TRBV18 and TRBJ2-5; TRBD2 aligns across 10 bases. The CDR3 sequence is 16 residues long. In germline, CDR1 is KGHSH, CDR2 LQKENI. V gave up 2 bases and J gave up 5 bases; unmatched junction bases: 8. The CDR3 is CASSPSLAGATETQYF. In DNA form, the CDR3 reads TGTGCCAGCTCACCATCCCTAGCGGGAGCGACGGAGACCCAGTACTTC.

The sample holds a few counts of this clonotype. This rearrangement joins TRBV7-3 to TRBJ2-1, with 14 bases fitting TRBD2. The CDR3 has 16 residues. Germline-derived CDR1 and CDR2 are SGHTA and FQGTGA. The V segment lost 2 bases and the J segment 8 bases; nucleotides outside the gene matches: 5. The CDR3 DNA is TGTGCCAGCAGCTTACTGGGGACTAGCGGGAGCTATGAGCAGTTCTTC. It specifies CASSLLGTSGSYEQFF.

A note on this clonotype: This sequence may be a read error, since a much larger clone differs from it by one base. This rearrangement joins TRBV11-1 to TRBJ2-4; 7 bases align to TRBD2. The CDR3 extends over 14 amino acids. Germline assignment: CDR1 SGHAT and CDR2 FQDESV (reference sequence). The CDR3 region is CACSPGGSINIQYF. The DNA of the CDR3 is TGTGCCTGCAGCCCCGGGGGGTCCATAAACATTCAGTACTTC.

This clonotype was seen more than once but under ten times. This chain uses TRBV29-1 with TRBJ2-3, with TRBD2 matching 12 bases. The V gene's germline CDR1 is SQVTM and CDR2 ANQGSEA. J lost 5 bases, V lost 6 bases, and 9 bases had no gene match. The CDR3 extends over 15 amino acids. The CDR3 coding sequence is TGCAGCGTCCGCAGACTAGCGGGAGCGCAAGATACGCAGTATTTT. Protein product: CSVRRLAGAQDTQYF.

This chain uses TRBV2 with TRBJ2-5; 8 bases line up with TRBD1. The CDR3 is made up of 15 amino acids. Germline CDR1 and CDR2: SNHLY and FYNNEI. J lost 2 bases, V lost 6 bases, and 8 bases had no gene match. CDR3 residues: CASRSQGGRQETQYF. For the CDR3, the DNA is TGTGCCAGCAGATCACAGGGGGGAAGGCAAGAGACCCAGTACTTC. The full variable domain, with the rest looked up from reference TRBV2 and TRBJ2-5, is EPEVTQTPSHQVTQMGQEVILRCVPISNHLYFYWYRQILGQKVEFLVSFYNNEISEKSEIFDDQFSVERPDGSNFTLKIRSTKLEDSAMYFCASRSQGGRQETQYFGPGTRLLVL.

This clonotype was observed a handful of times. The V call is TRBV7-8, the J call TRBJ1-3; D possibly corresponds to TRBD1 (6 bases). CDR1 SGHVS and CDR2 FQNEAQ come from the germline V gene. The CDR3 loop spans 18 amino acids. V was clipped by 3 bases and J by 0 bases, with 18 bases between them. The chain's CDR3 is CASSFAVQGSLSGNTIYF. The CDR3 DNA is TGTGCCAGCAGCTTCGCCGTACAGGGCTCTCTCTCTGGAAACACCATATATTTT.

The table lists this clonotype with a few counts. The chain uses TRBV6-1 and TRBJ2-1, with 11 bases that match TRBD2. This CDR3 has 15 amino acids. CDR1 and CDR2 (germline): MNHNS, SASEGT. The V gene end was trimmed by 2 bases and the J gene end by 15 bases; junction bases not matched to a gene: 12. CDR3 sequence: CASSEPQGGLAVVFF. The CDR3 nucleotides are TGTGCCAGCAGTGAACCTCAGGGGGGACTAGCGGTGGTGTTCTTC.

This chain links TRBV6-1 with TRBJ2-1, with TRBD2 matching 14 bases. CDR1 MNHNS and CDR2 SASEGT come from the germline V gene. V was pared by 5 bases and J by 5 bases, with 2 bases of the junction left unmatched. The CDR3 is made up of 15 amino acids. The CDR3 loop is CASSTGLAGDNEQFF. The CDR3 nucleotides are TGTGCCAGCAGTACGGGACTAGCGGGGGACAATGAGCAGTTCTTC.